This paragraph reports one T cell receptor beta chain. Antigen: not known. V gave up 0 bases and J gave up 8 bases, with 12 bases separating them. The CDR3 loop spans 15 amino acids. Germline V gene lookup returns CDR1 SGDLS and CDR2 YYNGEE. The data were taken from a study of beta chain features in type 1 diabetes. Study conclusions and caveats: A moderate, significant TCRB CDR3 shortening appeared in type 1 diabetes across four CD4+ subsets.

What was sequenced were expressed TCRB transcripts, since all of the isolated RNA had been reverse transcribed. Measured with immunoSEQ multiplex PCR; TCRdb has only the in-frame clones, and not every one. The sample has some 660,000 clones; roughly an eighth are singletons. The TCR comes from a man aged 18 to 29 with type 1 diabetes. The chain recombines TRBV9 with TRBJ1-6, with D possibly matching TRBD1 (5 bases). The sequenced sample consisted of naive CD4+ T cells from blood. The CDR3 spells CASSVDSGVDSPLHF. The DNA of the CDR3 is TGTGCCAGCAGCGTAGATTCGGGGGTGGATTCACCCCTCCACTTT.